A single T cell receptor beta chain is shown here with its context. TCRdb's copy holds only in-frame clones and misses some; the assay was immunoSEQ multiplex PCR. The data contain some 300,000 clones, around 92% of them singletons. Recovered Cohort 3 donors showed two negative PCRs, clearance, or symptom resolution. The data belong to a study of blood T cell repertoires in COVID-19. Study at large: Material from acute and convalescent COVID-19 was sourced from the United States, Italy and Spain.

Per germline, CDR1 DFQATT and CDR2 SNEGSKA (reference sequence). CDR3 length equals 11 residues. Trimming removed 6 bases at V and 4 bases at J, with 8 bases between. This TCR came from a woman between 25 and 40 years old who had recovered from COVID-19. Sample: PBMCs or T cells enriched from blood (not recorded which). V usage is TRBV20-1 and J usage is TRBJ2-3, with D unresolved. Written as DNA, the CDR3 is TGCAGTGCCCCCCTAGCAGATACGCAGTATTTT. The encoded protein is CSAPLADTQYF.